This T cell receptor (beta chain) appears in the sequencing data of a study of blood T cell repertoires in COVID-19. Study-level background: The United States, Italy and Spain supplied acute and convalescent COVID-19 samples. PBMCs, B-cell-depleted T cells, or T cells were the source of the cDNA or gDNA that made up the material.

Original methodology: The assay estimated nucleated cells by amplifying reference gene primers. TCRdb keeps only in-frame clones here, not all; method: immunoSEQ multiplex PCR. That table supplies the V and J calls and clone size; D and trimming were determined from the DNA. The sample has over 70,000 clones, 65% to 90% seen once; the top ten hold 18%. In germline, CDR1 is ENHRY, CDR2 SYGVKD. This CDR3 region has 15 residues. The trim removed 2 bases at V and 4 bases at J, leaving 5 bases unmatched. The TCR sequence derives from a human donor in a cohort sampled during active COVID-19. What was sequenced was peripheral blood. V usage is TRBV10-3 and J usage is TRBJ1-3; the match to TRBD1 covers 7 bases. The CDR3 sequence: CAISERGGRGNTIYF. CDR3 coding DNA: TGTGCCATCAGTGAGAGAGGGGGCCGAGGAAACACCATATATTTT.